These 4 T cell receptor beta chains originate from one sample sequenced in a study of blood T cells in healthy people across ages. A J-beta primer mix and a sample-barcoded 5' primer were used in a second PCR of roughly 7 to 12 cycles. MiXCR was run by TCRdb on the 5' RACE reads, yielding one entry per CDR3 protein. Here the sample spans about 650,000 distinct CDR3 sequences, more than 45% being singletons. Sequenced input: blood. The receptor set was obtained from an elderly woman in good health.

This clonotype was detected ten times or more. The chain links TRBV28 to TRBJ2-7; 13 bases match TRBD2. There are 17 residues in the CDR3. The germline V gene encodes CDR1 MDHEN and CDR2 SYDVKM. The V segment lost 8 bases and the J segment 0 bases; nucleotides outside the gene matches: 10. The CDR3 is CASSGTSGKKDSYEQYF. The CDR3 DNA reads as TGTGCCAGCTCCGGGACTAGCGGGAAGAAAGACTCCTACGAGCAGTACTTC.

Of note for this clonotype: This may stem from a read error, because a much larger clone lies one nucleotide away. The chain uses TRBV10-3 and TRBJ2-7; D possibly corresponds to TRBD2 (5 bases). Germline V CDR1 and CDR2: ENHRY, SYGVKD. With 10 bases removed from V and 2 bases from J, the gap between germline ends came to 12 bases. The CDR3 length is 12 residues. This CDR3 is CANGLYPYEQYF. The DNA for the CDR3 is TGTGCCAACGGACTGTACCCCTACGAGCAGTACTTC.

Comments on this clonotype: The junction departs from the called germline gene at one end, perhaps through a read error. V and J are TRBV28 and TRBJ2-2; 7 bases align to TRBD1. The V gene's germline CDR1 is MDHEN and CDR2 SYDVKM. This CDR3 region has 15 residues. CDR3 nucleotide sequence: TGTGCCAGCAGTATCGGGACAGAAAACATCGGGGAGCTGTTTTTT. Protein sequence: CASSIGTENIGELFF.

This rearrangement joins TRBV6-5 to TRBJ2-7, with D possibly matching TRBD1 (6 bases). The CDR3 extends over 15 amino acids. CDR1 is MNHEY and CDR2 is SVGAGI in the germline V gene. V was shortened by 2 bases and J by 2 bases, with 13 bases between the two germline ends. As DNA, the CDR3 is TGTGCCAGCAGTTACGCTTGGACAGCTGCCTACGAGCAGTACTTC. Encoded protein: CASSYAWTAAYEQYF.